This TCR beta chain was identified in a study of blood T cell repertoires in COVID-19 (dated by TCRdb to the early 2020s). Describing the broader study: Collaborator samples came from the United States, Italy and Spain and covered acute and convalescent phases of COVID-19. The material from the prospective study consisted of cDNA or gDNA derived from T cells, B-cell-depleted T cells, or PBMCs. Samples were obtained from the ongoing ImmuneRACE study (first 160 participants) and from roughly 1,300 subjects provided by 6 global collaborators. The repertoires were released in a freely available public database meant as a resource for research on the immune response to SARS-CoV-2. Where HLA class I and class II types were available, the types were taken from metadata supplied by the sample provider, not from assay-based typing. Nearly every sample came with metadata listing a de-identified subject ID, COVID-19 status, age in years and sex. The dataset comprised deeply sampled blood TCRbeta repertoires from subjects exposed to, actively infected with, or recovered from COVID-19. Overall study outcomes, separate from this receptor: The amount of clinical and demographic metadata varied by source and participant and was provided uncurated.

Participants in the prospective study were enrolled through a virtual design, were aged roughly 18 to 100 years, and lived in under 25 United States geographic areas. In the prospective study, cohorts were assigned on the basis of participant-reported clinical history obtained from a screening survey and a study questionnaire. For ImmuneRACE Cohort 3, a participant was defined as recovered based on two consecutive negative NP/OP PCR tests, clearance by a healthcare professional, or resolution of symptoms. In the prospective study, mobile phlebotomists collected whole blood, serum and a nasopharyngeal or oropharyngeal swab from each participant. Prospective study participants could optionally give additional blood draws and questionnaires over an approximately two-month period. Before DNA extraction, prospective study blood samples were shipped either frozen or at room temperature. This clone came up once. Its specific antigen is unknown. The input lacks base qualities; no much larger clone sits a single base away.

The junction shows trimming of 6 bases on V and 9 bases on J, and the gene matches do not reach 14 bases of it. CDR1 WSHSY and CDR2 SAAADI are derived from the germline V gene. The cysteine opens and the phenylalanine closes a CDR3 of 17 amino acids. Left in the record is the CDR3 DNA by itself, 51 bases read in frame from the first base. TCRbeta CDR3 regions were amplified from genomic DNA by means of the immunoSEQ Assay, a bias-controlled multiplex PCR. The authors' analysis ran thus. The number of nucleated cells in each sample was estimated from the amplification of reference gene primers within the assay. Sequence reads were collapsed and filtered to measure the absolute abundance of every unique TCRbeta CDR3 rearrangement. For each sample, productive Simpson clonality was calculated by taking the square root of Simpson's diversity index across productive rearrangements. TCRdb limited this immuneACCESS table to in-frame rearrangements with V and J called. A share of clones is missing; checked studies link under half to unresolved V genes, and the rest is unexplained. V and J calls and clone size are given by that table; D and trimming were obtained from the DNA. The sample includes 250,000 to 300,000 clones, with approximately 92% observed a single time. The ten largest clones capture around 1.1% of the sample.

The receptor was isolated from a woman in her 30s who had recovered from COVID-19. The chain uses TRBV10-2 and TRBJ2-1, with 13 bases in between that match TRBD2. The sample consisted of PBMCs or T cells enriched from blood (not recorded which). Here is the DNA: TGCGCCAGCAGGGATACCGGGACTAGCGGGAACGTAGGTGAGCAGTTCTTC. Translated, this is CASRDTGTSGNVGEQFF.